The text below deals with one TCR beta chain. Its antigen is undetermined. This record comes from a study of cytomegalovirus exposure and HLA in healthy donors. As for the study in general: When 350 to 400 donors were genotyped, 81% of them were found to fall in the Caucasian-associated ancestry cluster.

Regarding the study as a whole: A later analysis reportedly identified an Asian-associated ancestry cluster as carrying fewer N-insertions than the roughly 700-donor mean. Earlier analysis looked at TCR beta V segments, and most were productive about 87% or about 30% of the time.

The CDR3 is 15 residues long. Trimming pared 2 bases from V and 5 bases from J, leaving 12 bases between. Germline CDR1 reads ENHRY; CDR2 reads SYGVKD. Primers included in the PCR were 60 Vbeta and 13 Jbeta primers. Per the study methods: Unique TCR beta chains numbered approximately 80 million in a later analysis, with around 11 million shared. The data were produced by immunoSEQ multiplex PCR, yet TCRdb's version contains in-frame clones alone and is incomplete. V, J and clone size are those of that table, while D and trimming were read from the DNA. The sample consists of some 200,000 clones, 75% to 85% of them appearing once.

The receptor's source is a male donor in good health and CMV-seropositive. V and J are TRBV10-3 and TRBJ2-2, with a tentative D call TRBD1 (6 bases). Sequencing was performed on PBMCs. CDR3 DNA sequence: TGTGCCATCAGTGAGGGTAGGCAGGGGACCGGGGAGCTGTTTTTT. This sequence encodes CAISEGRQGTGELFF.